Described below is a single TCR beta chain sequence and its context. Its antigen is unknown. The sample comes from a study of beta chain features in type 1 diabetes. Study-wide context: In age, gender and cell yields, patients were similar to healthy donors. Whole-study results and caveats: Shorter TCRB CDR3s, moderately but significantly so, were found in Type 1 diabetes patients in all four CD4+ subsets. PCR might show a preference for shorter templates, equally across patients and controls.

Staining for CD45RO/CCR7/CD25/CD127/CD95/CD27 allowed sorting of CD4+ naive, central memory, regulatory and stem cell-like memory cells. Germline V lookup: CDR1 SGDLS, CDR2 YYNGEE. The junction had 8 bases not matched to a gene; V was cut back by 0 bases and J by 6 bases. The CDR3 runs 16 residues. Expressed TCRB transcripts were sequenced, since all the RNA that had been isolated was reverse transcribed. The protocol was immunoSEQ multiplex PCR, while the TCRdb copy is restricted to in-frame clones and leaves out a portion. The sample has more than 250,000 clones, 14% to 15% seen once; the top ten hold roughly 0.015%.

The source is a man younger than 35 with type 1 diabetes. The rearrangement joins TRBV9 to TRBJ2-1; TRBD2 aligns across 8 bases. Material for sequencing was naive CD4+ T cells from blood. CDR3 sequence reads: CASSVGAGTSRNEQFF. The CDR3 DNA sequence: TGTGCCAGCAGCGTAGGGGCCGGGACTAGTCGCAATGAGCAGTTCTTC.